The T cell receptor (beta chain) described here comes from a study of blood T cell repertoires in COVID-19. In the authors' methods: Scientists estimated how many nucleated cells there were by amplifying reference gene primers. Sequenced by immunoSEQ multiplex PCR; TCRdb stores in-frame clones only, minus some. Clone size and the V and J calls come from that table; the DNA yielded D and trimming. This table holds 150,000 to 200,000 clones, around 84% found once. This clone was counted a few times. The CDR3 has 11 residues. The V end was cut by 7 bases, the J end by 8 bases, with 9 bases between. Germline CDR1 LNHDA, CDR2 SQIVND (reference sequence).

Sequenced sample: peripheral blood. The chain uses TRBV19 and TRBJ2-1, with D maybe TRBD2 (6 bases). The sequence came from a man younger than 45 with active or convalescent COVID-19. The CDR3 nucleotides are TGTGCCAGTACGGAGGGTTATGAGCAGTTCTTC. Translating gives CASTEGYEQFF.